This entry features one T cell receptor beta chain sequence. Its antigen has not been determined. The input lacks base qualities; no much larger clone sits a single base away. This specimen belongs to a study of blood T cell repertoires in COVID-19 (dated by TCRdb to 2020 to 2021). For the study in its entirety: Samples covering the acute and convalescent phases of COVID-19 were provided by collaborators in the United States, Italy and Spain. Where HLA class I and class II types were available, the types were taken from metadata supplied by the sample provider, not from assay-based typing. The dataset comprised deeply sampled blood TCRbeta repertoires from subjects exposed to, actively infected with, or recovered from COVID-19. The repertoires were released in a freely available public database meant as a resource for research on the immune response to SARS-CoV-2. Sample metadata almost always included a de-identified subject ID, COVID-19 status, age in years and sex. The samples were drawn from two sources: the first 160 participants of the ongoing ImmuneRACE study, and 1,254 subjects contributed by 6 global collaborators. The prospective study material was composed of cDNA or gDNA derived from T cells, B-cell-depleted T cells, or PBMCs.

The immunoSEQ Assay, a bias-controlled multiplex PCR, was used to amplify TCRbeta CDR3 regions from genomic DNA. In the authors' own workflow: Nucleated cell counts per sample were estimated from amplification of reference gene primers within the assay. To quantify the absolute abundance of each unique TCRbeta CDR3 rearrangement, sequence reads were collapsed and filtered. For each sample, productive Simpson clonality was calculated as the square root of Simpson's diversity index over productive rearrangements. TCRdb took over this immuneACCESS table, retaining in-frame rearrangements with V and J assigned. Such tables are incomplete; in checked studies, under half of the missing clones stem from an unresolved V gene, and the remainder is unexplained. That table supplies the V and J calls and clone size; D and trimming were determined from the DNA. Here the sample has over 200,000 clones; about 88% occur a single time. The top ten clonotypes cover less than 3.5% of the sample.

The collaborating institutions used their own protocols to collect whole blood in K2EDTA tubes. For TCRbeta analysis, collaborators shipped samples as frozen whole blood, isolated PBMCs, or DNA extracted from either of those sample types. The research as a whole found: The amount of clinical and demographic metadata varied by source and participant and was provided uncurated.

The germline V gene sets CDR1 to MDHEN and CDR2 to SYDVKM. V is pared back by 5 bases and J by 6 bases, with 10 bases lying between the germline termini. Inclusive of the bounding cysteine and phenylalanine, the CDR3 is 12 residues long. The entry retains the CDR3 DNA only, 36 bases that are in frame from base 1. Sequenced material: peripheral blood. The rearrangement combines TRBV28 with TRBJ1-2; confidence is insufficient to name the D gene. This TCR derives from a woman aged 60-75 years with acute or convalescent COVID-19. The CDR3 reads CASSLLTHGYTF. The nucleotide sequence is given as TGTGCCAGCAGTCTCCTGACTCATGGCTACACCTTC.